These 13 T cell receptor beta chains share one sample of origin, sequenced in a study of T cell responses to AZD1222 COVID-19 vaccine. TCRdb's table, derived via immunoSEQ multiplex PCR, lists solely in-frame clones and lacks some. The sample lists 160,000 or so clones; 88% were seen once. Sequencing was performed on peripheral blood, taken 28 days after the second AZD1222 dose. The receptors were gathered from an adult who received the AZD1222 COVID-19 vaccine.

The gene calls are TRBV2 and TRBJ1-5, with TRBD1 as a possible D gene (5 bases). Germline V lookup: CDR1 SNHLY, CDR2 FYNNEI. The CDR3 has 18 residues. V was clipped by 6 bases and J by 4 bases, with 25 bases between them. The CDR3 DNA reads TGTGCCAGCAGGACGCAGGGCGGGCGGTTCAATGGGAATCAGCCCCAGCATTTT. Translating gives CASRTQGGRFNGNQPQHF.

The V call is TRBV5-6, the J call TRBJ1-2; 7 bases map to TRBD1. The CDR3 loop spans 15 amino acids. V trimming: 1 base; J trimming: 0 bases; junction bases outside the gene matches: 3. Germline lookup yields CDR1 SGHDT and CDR2 YYEEEE. The CDR3 region has the DNA TGTGCCAGCAGCTTGAGGGACAGACCTAACTATGGCTACACCTTC. This translates into CASSLRDRPNYGYTF. Based on the CDR3 plus reference TRBV5-6 and TRBJ1-2, the full variable domain is DAGVTQSPTHLIKTRGQQVTLRCSPKSGHDTVSWYQQALGQGPQFIFQYYEEEERQRGNFPDRFSGHQFPNYSSELNVNALLLGDSALYLCASSLRDRPNYGYTFGSGTRLTVV.

This chain uses TRBV3-1 (or the pseudogene TRBV3-2) with TRBJ2-1; possible D gene TRBD2, 6 bases. In germline, CDR1 is LGHDT, CDR2 YNNKEL (reference sequence). V dropped 4 bases and J dropped 9 bases, with 16 bases sitting between them. CDR3 length equals 14 residues. This chain's CDR3 is CASSPRLVGSEQFF. As DNA, the CDR3 is TGTGCCAGCAGCCCCCGACTAGTCGGGAGTGAGCAGTTCTTC.

The chain combines TRBV5-1 with TRBJ1-2; no definite D call. The CDR3 is 15 residues long. The V gene lost 0 bases and the J gene lost 7 bases, with 16 bases spanning the gap. Germline CDR1 reads SGHRS; CDR2 reads YFSETQ. The DNA for the CDR3 is TGCGCCAGCAGCTTGGAGTGGAGGGCCAGAGGTGGCTACACCTTC. It is translated as CASSLEWRARGGYTF.

The J gene is TRBJ2-5, the V gene TRBV12-3 or TRBV12-4; D is possibly TRBD1 (6 bases). The CDR3 runs to 13 residues. Trimming cost V 5 bases and J 5 bases, with 12 bases left between them. The CDR3: CASSIQGIETQYF. The CDR3 nucleotides read TGTGCCAGCAGTATACAGGGTATCGAGACCCAGTACTTC.

The gene calls are TRBV7-3 and TRBJ2-1; D gene uncertain. Trimming took 6 bases from V and 0 from J, leaving 6 bases between them. The CDR3 is 13 amino acids. Germline V gene lookup returns CDR1 SGHTA and CDR2 FQGTGA. The CDR3 sequence: CASRHNSYNEQFF. CDR3 in DNA: TGTGCCAGCAGACATAACTCCTACAATGAGCAGTTCTTC.

This chain links TRBV5-1 with TRBJ1-5, with D unresolved. Trimming removed 1 base from V and 4 bases from J, with 9 bases in between. The CDR3 contains 14 residues. The V gene's germline CDR1 is SGHRS and CDR2 YFSETQ. CDR3 DNA: TGCGCCAGCAGCTTGACTAATCGGAATCAGCCCCAGCATTTT. It is translated as CASSLTNRNQPQHF.

The gene calls are TRBV27 and TRBJ2-1; D call uncertain. This CDR3 spans 12 amino acids. Germline V lookup: CDR1 MNHEY, CDR2 SMNVEV (reference sequence). V was shortened by 3 bases and J by 6 bases, with 6 bases between the two germline ends. The DNA of the CDR3 is TGTGCCAGCAGTTTCCTCGGCAATGAGCAGTTCTTC. Translation: CASSFLGNEQFF.

This chain links TRBV4-1 with TRBJ1-2; D is unresolved. Germline CDR1 and CDR2: MGHRA and YSYEKL. Trimming stripped 0 bases from V and 2 bases from J, with 19 bases between. The CDR3 has 18 amino acids. CDR3 residues: CASSQDSGGLSLNYGYTF. Here the CDR3 DNA reads TGCGCCAGCAGCCAAGATTCGGGTGGCCTCTCTTTGAACTATGGCTACACCTTC.

The chain uses TRBV29-1 and TRBJ2-2; the match to TRBD1 covers 9 bases. The V gene's germline CDR1 is SQVTM and CDR2 ANQGSEA. CDR3 size: 18 residues. Germline trimming cut 5 bases from V and 6 bases from J; bases unmatched to any gene: 19. CDR3: CSVRPTDRGRGKSGELFF. The CDR3 DNA follows: TGCAGCGTTCGACCCACGGACAGGGGCCGGGGCAAGTCCGGGGAGCTGTTTTTT.

The chain recombines TRBV4-3 with TRBJ1-2; a possible D gene is TRBD1 (5 bases). The CDR3 is 15 residues long. Germline lookup yields CDR1 LGHNA and CDR2 YSLEER. Trimming pared 0 bases from V and 2 bases from J, leaving 10 bases between. Written as DNA, the CDR3 is TGCGCCAGCAGCCAAGAAGACAGCCAGAACTATGGCTACACCTTC. It is translated as CASSQEDSQNYGYTF.

This chain links TRBV5-1 with TRBJ2-1; TRBD1 matches 7 bases. This CDR3 has 15 residues. CDR1 is SGHRS and CDR2 is YFSETQ in the germline V gene. Trimming at V came to 6 bases and at J to 0 bases, leaving 6 bases not matched to a gene. The CDR3 region has the DNA TGCGCCAGCACCATGGACAGGCCCTCCTACAATGAGCAGTTCTTC. Protein product: CASTMDRPSYNEQFF.

CDR3 nucleotide sequence: TGCGCCAGCAGGCAGGAAGCCGGGGAGCTGTTTTTT. It yields the protein CASRQEAGELFF. The rearrangement joins TRBV10-1 to TRBJ2-2; D remains unclear. V shed 6 bases and J shed 6 bases, with 8 bases lying between them. The CDR3 consists of 12 residues. CDR1 is WNHNN, CDR2 SYGVQD, per germline (reference sequence).